The present entry profiles one T cell receptor (beta chain) with its context. Sequencing used immunoSEQ multiplex PCR; TCRdb keeps in-frame clones, though not all of them. The sample lists some 30,000 clones, about 88% seen once, with over 20% in the top ten. Treatment denoted: randomized to nivolumab then ipilimumab (arm A) or the reverse (arm B). DNA-damaging chemotherapy had not been given to any patient beforehand. PBMC sorting kept live CD3+CD8+ cells without CD19 or CD56. This sample was included in a study of sequential checkpoint blockade in melanoma. Whole-study context: Patients were randomized 1:1 to nivolumab-then-ipilimumab or ipilimumab-then-nivolumab first-line. Maintenance nivolumab came after either treatment sequence.

The V gene's germline CDR1 is LNHDA and CDR2 SQIVND (reference sequence). J gave up 0 bases and V 6 bases, and 5 bases lay outside the gene matches. The CDR3 contains 14 residues. V usage is TRBV19 and J usage is TRBJ2-7, with 7 positions matching TRBD1. Here the sequenced sample was CD8+ T cells sorted from blood (inferred from file names), taken from a patient given nivolumab and ipilimumab in sequence. The sequence came from a human donor with melanoma. The CDR3 region has the DNA TGTGCCAGTAGGGGGACAGCCGCCTCCTACGAGCAGTACTTC. Residues: CASRGTAASYEQYF.